The TCR beta chain under discussion was sequenced for a study of post-analysis software for immune sequencing data. Prepared TCR beta cDNA libraries contained unique molecular identifiers. With 1 to 10 million T cells as the source, about half a million cDNA molecules resulted. A single record per CDR3 protein comes from TCRdb applying MiXCR to the PCR reads. Of approximately 730,000 distinct CDR3 sequences listed, just over 45% are singletons. Overall study results and limits: Controls showed significantly higher normalized Chao1 diversity than did multiple sclerosis patients.

This clonotype occurred once. Its antigen is as yet unknown. The sequenced sample was blood. The sequence came from a girl aged 10-17 years with multiple sclerosis.

Here the CDR3 DNA reads TGTGCCAGCAGCTTAGGGGGGGGACAGTTAGCCAAAAACATTCAGTACTTC. It translates to CASSLGGGQLAKNIQYF. The gene calls are TRBV7-2 and TRBJ2-4, with D possibly being TRBD1 or TRBD2 (7 bases each). Looked up from germline, CDR1 is SGHTA and CDR2 is FQGNSA. There are 17 residues in the CDR3. Trimming pared 1 base from V and 0 bases from J, leaving 13 bases between.